This T cell receptor beta chain was captured by sequencing in a study of cytomegalovirus exposure and HLA in healthy donors. Remarks on this clone: What it binds is not known.

Overall study results and limits: Previously analyzed data showed that most TCR beta V segments were productive at a frequency of about 87% or about 30%.

PCR employed 60 Vbeta and 13 Jbeta primers. The method was immunoSEQ multiplex PCR; TCRdb's version includes in-frame clones alone and lacks a portion of them. Recorded here are around 140,000 clones; the top ten clones represent 1.5% to 2%. This TCR was recovered from a woman aged 35 to 49 in good health and CMV-seropositive. The sample comprised PBMCs.

The CDR3 sequence: CASSLQTDSGNTIYF. In nucleotides, the CDR3 is TGTGCCAGCAGCTTACAGACAGACTCTGGAAACACCATATATTTT. This sequence joins TRBV7-9 and TRBJ1-3; D is possibly TRBD1 (5 bases). There are 15 residues in the CDR3. CDR1 SEHNR and CDR2 FQNEAQ come from the germline V gene (reference sequence). Trimming took off 2 bases at V and 0 bases at J, with 8 bases between the two ends.